The rows below give T cell receptor beta chains drawn from one sample of a study of cytomegalovirus exposure and HLA in healthy donors. Repertoires were generated with immunoSEQ multiplex PCR, while TCRdb's copy carries only in-frame clones and drops some. Here the sample spans approximately 140,000 clones, roughly 63% being singletons. The sequenced sample consisted of PBMCs. These TCRs come from an older woman in good health and CMV-seropositive. The CDR3 runs from the conserved cysteine through the conserved F or W. A D gene is named only where the DNA matches it firmly. The size entry is marked missing in some rows and otherwise reads once, few, many or a size class.

v_gene	j_gene	d_gene	abundance	CDR3nt	CDR3aa
TRBV5-6	TRBJ2-1	TRBD1	few	TGTGCCAGCAGCCAATACAGGGGAACCTACAATGAGCAGTTCTTC	CASSQYRGTYNEQFF
TRBV28	TRBJ2-7	TRBD1	few	TGTGCCAGCAGTCAATCGGACAGGGGGTTCTACGAGCAGTACTTC	CASSQSDRGFYEQYF
TRBV19	TRBJ1-1	TRBD1	.	TGTGCCAGTTTTGGTTTGACAGGGGGCACTGAAGCTTTCTTT	CASFGLTGGTEAFF
TRBV4-1	TRBJ2-7	.	.	TGCGCCAGCAGCCCGGGGGTCTCCTACGAGCAGTACTTC	CASSPGVSYEQYF
TRBV5-4	TRBJ2-7	.	.	TGTGCCAGCAGCTTGGCGCCAGGCACCTACGAGCAGTACTTC	CASSLAPGTYEQYF
TRBV5-1	TRBJ2-7	TRBD1	.	TGCGCCAGCAGCTTAGAACGTGGGACAGGGGGCTTGGAGCAGTACTTC	CASSLERGTGGLEQYF
TRBV6-4	TRBJ2-5	TRBD2	once	TGTGCCAGCAATACCGGGACTAGCGGCCAAGAGACCCAGTACTTC	CASNTGTSGQETQYF
TRBV5-1	TRBJ2-2	.	.	TGCGCCAGCAGCTTGGGTGGGGCACGCACCGGGGAGCTGTTTTTT	CASSLGGARTGELFF
TRBV6-5	TRBJ1-2	.	.	TGTGCCAGCAGTTACTCCCCTGGGGGGACGCACTATGGCTACACCTTC	CASSYSPGGTHYGYTF
TRBV20-1	TRBJ2-5	TRBD1	few	TGCAGTTCAAAGGGGGCGACCCAGTACTTC	CSSKGATQYF